The 13 T cell receptor beta chains presented below share a single source sample, sequenced in a study of kidney transplant recipient with SARS-CoV-2 infection (dated by TCRdb to the early 2020s). Interpreted using the paper, the time point label stands for: pre-pandemic baseline sample and day 111 after first positive SARS-CoV-2 test. TCRdb shows the sequencer as Illumina MiSeq. The raw public data were reprocessed by TCRdb itself: fastp quality trimming at Q25, MiXCR clonotype calling, in-frame beta chains only. Records with the same CDR3 protein are collapsed into one entry carrying the most frequent genes and DNA. The sample profile shows under 300,000 distinct CDR3 sequences; about 28% of them were found once. The ten largest clones take up under 9.5% of the sample. Here the sequenced sample was a blood sample, taken at baseline and between days 110 and 120 from a kidney transplant recipient. Source of these receptors: a male patient aged 30 to 39 who had COVID-19 and was a kidney transplant recipient. After a transplant, some T cells may be of graft donor origin.

This clonotype was seen many times. The gene calls are TRBV11-3 and TRBJ2-1; D remains unclear. V was clipped by 3 bases and J by 0 bases, with 6 bases between them. Per germline, CDR1 SGHNT and CDR2 YENEEA. The CDR3 consists of 14 residues. The CDR3 sequence: CASSFGDSYNEQFF. The CDR3 region has the DNA TGTGCCAGCAGCTTTGGTGACTCCTACAATGAGCAGTTCTTC.

Turning to this clonotype: This could be a read error, since a much larger clone is one nucleotide away. CDR3 loop: CASSHGISSSYEQYF. The CDR3 nucleotides read TGTGCCAGCAGTCACGGGATATCGAGCTCCTACGAGCAGTACTTC. The genes are TRBV6-2 or TRBV6-3 and TRBJ2-7; possible D gene TRBD2, 5 bases. Per the germline V gene, CDR1 is MNHEY and CDR2 is SVGEGT. The germline V and J ends were trimmed by 5 bases and 0 bases, with 14 bases remaining between them. The CDR3 loop spans 15 amino acids.

In its sample, this clonotype was seen many times. The V gene is TRBV21-1, the J gene TRBJ2-3. TRBV21-1 is assigned pseudogene status. The CDR3 runs 17 residues. CDR3 protein: CASSVNVATVMQDTQYF. Written as DNA, the CDR3 is TGTGCCAGCAGTGTGAACGTAGCTACAGTCATGCAAGATACGCAGTATTTT.

Remarks on this clonotype: A much larger clonotype is one base distant, so this may be a read error. This chain uses TRBV12-3 or TRBV12-4 with TRBJ2-5, with no clear D. The V end was cut by 3 bases, the J end by 1 base, with 12 bases between. The CDR3 consists of 15 residues. CDR3 residues: CASSLELGVQETQYF. DNA of the CDR3: TGTGCCAGCAGTTTGGAACTTGGAGTCCAAGAGACCCAGTACTTC.

This clonotype occurred many times. The genes are TRBV3-1 and TRBJ2-5, with D perhaps matching TRBD1 (6 bases). Germline V gives CDR1 LGHDT, CDR2 YNNKEL (reference sequence). This CDR3 is 17 amino acids long. V dropped 5 bases and J dropped 5 bases, with 24 bases sitting between them. The CDR3 region is CASSGGTPISFSETQYF. The CDR3 DNA follows: TGTGCCAGCAGCGGGGGCACTCCCATTTCTTTCTCTGAGACCCAGTACTTC.

This clonotype came up a few times. This chain connects TRBV12-3 or TRBV12-4 to TRBJ2-1; 10 bases map to TRBD2. The J segment lost 0 bases and the V segment lost 5 bases, leaving 10 bases of the junction unmatched. The CDR3 consists of 18 residues. CDR3 sequence: CASSRPLAGYSSYNEQFF. In nucleotides, the CDR3 is TGTGCCAGCAGTCGCCCACTAGCGGGATATTCCTCCTACAATGAGCAGTTCTTC.

The chain employs TRBV1 and TRBJ2-6. TRBV1 is described as a pseudogene. This CDR3 is built from 18 residues. CDR3 DNA: TGCACCAGCAGCCTGTGCCGTTTGTGCACAAAGTCGGGCCAACGTCCTGACTTC. Protein product: CTSSLCRLCTKSGQRPDF.

Regarding this clonotype: Possible read error: a much larger clone is one base away. The rearrangement links TRBV9 to TRBJ2-7; the match to TRBD2 covers 10 bases. The CDR3 covers 16 residues. Germline V lookup: CDR1 SGDLS, CDR2 YYNGEE. The CDR3 loop is CSSSTSGLANSYEQYF. CDR3 DNA: TGTTCCAGCAGCACCTCGGGACTAGCGAACTCCTACGAGCAGTACTTC.

This clonotype was seen a few times. The chain uses TRBV28 and TRBJ2-1; maybe TRBD2 (6 bases). The CDR3 covers 13 residues. CDR1 is MDHEN and CDR2 is SYDVKM in the germline V gene. The germline V and J ends were trimmed by 2 bases and 8 bases, with 10 bases remaining between them. CDR3 sequence reads: CASSLGLFDEQFF. The CDR3 coding sequence is TGTGCCAGCAGTTTAGGACTATTTGATGAGCAGTTCTTC. The full variable domain, completed using reference TRBV28 and TRBJ2-1, is DVKVTQSSRYLVKRTGEKVFLECVQDMDHENMFWYRQDPGLGLRLIYFSYDVKMKEKGDIPEGYSVSREKKERFSLILESASTNQTSMYLCASSLGLFDEQFFGPGTRLTVL.

This clonotype has only a few counts. The chain is built from TRBV7-6 and TRBJ1-2; D gene uncertain. CDR1 is SGHVS and CDR2 is FNYEAQ in the germline V gene. The CDR3 extends over 17 amino acids. With 5 bases removed from V and 4 bases from J, the gap between germline ends came to 23 bases. The CDR3 nucleotides read TGTGCCAGCAGCAGTTGCATTGAATCTCGAAAGACCTATGGCTACACCTTC. As protein: CASSSCIESRKTYGYTF.

This clonotype was counted many times. The rearrangement joins TRBV28 to TRBJ1-1; 7 nucleotides align to TRBD1. J gave up 5 bases and V 7 bases, and 13 bases lay outside the gene matches. This CDR3 contains 15 residues. Germline CDR1 is MDHEN and CDR2 is SYDVKM. The CDR3 sequence: CASTKGGGRETEAFF. CDR3 nucleotides: TGTGCCAGCACCAAAGGGGGCGGCAGAGAGACTGAAGCTTTCTTT.

The CDR3: CASSRTSGGAGDEQFF. The DNA of the CDR3 is TGTGCCAGCAGTAGGACTAGCGGGGGGGCCGGTGATGAGCAGTTCTTC. V and J are TRBV6-5 and TRBJ2-1; TRBD2 matches 15 bases. CDR3 length: 16 amino acids. Germline CDR1 reads MNHEY; CDR2 reads SVGAGI. J gave up 8 bases and V 5 bases, and 7 bases lay outside the gene matches.

Comment on this clonotype: A read error is possible here, since a much larger clone lies one base away. The limits of the CDR3 on the DNA are not certain, so only TCRdb's listed CDR3 is given. The chain combines TRBV7-5 with TRBJ1-2. TRBV7-5 constitutes a pseudogene. Inclusive of both ends, the CDR3 amounts to 19 amino acids. This chain's CDR3 is CISVPERPYEVGKTYGYTF.